This T cell receptor (beta chain) emerged from a study of OX40 agonist ivuxolimab in advanced cancers. Whole-study context: Ivuxolimab, an antibody acting as an agonist of OX40 (CD134), was used to treat patients. Of the patients, three showed partial responses, one with hepatocellular carcinoma and two with cutaneous melanoma.

V lost 3 bases to trimming and J lost 6 bases; unmatched junction nucleotides: 22. The germline V gene has CDR1 SGHNT and CDR2 YYREEE (reference sequence). CDR3 size: 19 residues. Profiled with immunoSEQ multiplex PCR; TCRdb holds only in-frame clones, not every one. The repertoire holds under 80,000 clones, with 90% to 95% as singletons. General observations from the study: The study observed clonal expansion of CD4+ and CD8+ blood T cells by week 6 at 0.1 to 3.0 mg/kg.

Exclusion of a patient followed from autoimmune disease history or systemic immunosuppression. This clone has just one count. The antigen remains unidentified. The sequencing used CD4+ or CD8+ T cells sorted from blood, collected in a trial of the OX40 agonist ivuxolimab. The J gene is TRBJ1-1, the V gene TRBV5-4, with 8 bases matching TRBD1. The sequence derives from an adult with an advanced solid tumor such as melanoma, head and neck, liver or kidney cancer. The CDR3 sequence: CASSYPGQAFSSRIPEAFF. DNA of the CDR3: TGTGCCAGCAGCTACCCGGGACAGGCCTTTTCCAGCAGGATCCCTGAAGCTTTCTTT.